The 23 T cell receptor beta chains below were found in one sample sequenced in a study of T cells in Graves' hyperthyroidism and ophthalmopathy (dated by TCRdb to about 2019). The library relied on multiplex PCR. The instrument given in TCRdb is Illumina HiSeq 2000. TCR beta CDR3 regions were amplified from RNA transcripts. The first round of RT-PCR for the TCR CDR3 was performed with the HTBI primer set and the Qiagen OneStep RT-PCR kit. The raw public data were reprocessed by TCRdb itself: fastp quality trimming at Q25, MiXCR clonotype calling, in-frame beta chains only. Here each entry gathers all rows of one CDR3 protein and keeps the most common genes and DNA. This sample has about 710,000 distinct CDR3 sequences in its table, and roughly 15% of those were observed once. Of the sample, over 7.5% falls within the top ten clones. Sequencing input: blood. All receptors come from a man aged 18-30 years with Graves' hyperthyroidism.

The chain uses TRBV10-3 and TRBJ1-2, with a tentative D call TRBD1 (5 bases). This CDR3 region has 15 residues. Germline V gene lookup returns CDR1 ENHRY and CDR2 SYGVKD. V was pared by 8 bases and J by 2 bases, with 18 bases between. The CDR3 sequence is CAIGNRDAENYGYTF. DNA for the CDR3: TGTGCCATCGGGAACCGGGACGCCGAGAACTATGGCTACACCTTC.

There are a few counts of this clonotype. The rearrangement links TRBV27 to TRBJ2-7; TRBD2 aligns across 7 bases. The CDR3 has 13 amino acids. Germline V gene sequence: CDR1 MNHEY, CDR2 SMNVEV (reference sequence). The J segment lost 5 bases and the V segment lost 5 bases, leaving 6 bases of the junction unmatched. The CDR3 DNA reads as TGTGCCAGCAGTCCCCTCACTAGCGACGAGCAGTACTTC. This encodes CASSPLTSDEQYF.

Only a few counts were recorded for this clonotype. This sequence joins TRBV7-2 and TRBJ1-1, with unresolved D. Trimming pared 7 bases from V and 1 base from J, leaving 10 bases between. Germline lookup yields CDR1 SGHTA and CDR2 FQGNSA. The CDR3 runs to 13 residues. CDR3 sequence reads: CASNEGWNTEAFF. The DNA of the CDR3 is TGTGCCAGCAATGAGGGATGGAACACTGAAGCTTTCTTT.

Ten or more counts support this clonotype. The J gene is TRBJ2-2, the V gene TRBV5-1, with D perhaps matching TRBD2 (5 bases). The germline CDR1 and CDR2 sequences are SGHRS and YFSETQ. V was clipped by 0 bases and J by 10 bases, with 13 bases between them. This CDR3 region has 14 residues. In DNA, the CDR3 is TGCGCCAGCAGCTTGGGAGCGGACCAGCTGGAGCTGTTTTTT. Amino acids: CASSLGADQLELFF.

In its sample, this clonotype was seen many times. This rearrangement joins TRBV11-2 to TRBJ2-1; maybe TRBD2 (6 bases). Germline lookup yields CDR1 SGHAT and CDR2 FQNNGV. This CDR3 region has 14 residues. Trimming removed 3 bases at V and 12 bases at J, with 18 bases between. The CDR3 DNA is TGTGCCAGCAGCTTCGATCAACATTTCGGGGGGCAGTTCTTC. This encodes CASSFDQHFGGQFF. The full variable domain, in which reference TRBV11-2 and TRBJ2-1 provide the parts outside the CDR3, is EAGVAQSPRYKIIEKRQSVAFWCNPISGHATLYWYQQILGQGPKLLIQFQNNGVVDDSQLPKDRFSAERLKGVDSTLKIQPAKLEDSAVYLCASSFDQHFGGQFFGPGTRLTVL.

V is TRBV5-4 and J is TRBJ2-5; 10 bases fit TRBD1. The germline CDR1 and CDR2 sequences are SGHNT and YYREEE (reference sequence). CDR3 length: 16 amino acids. The trim removed 3 bases at V and 2 bases at J, leaving 7 bases unmatched. In DNA, the CDR3 is TGTGCCAGCAGCTCCCGAGGACAGGGGGAACAAGAGACCCAGTACTTC. The encoded protein is CASSSRGQGEQETQYF.

This chain uses TRBV29-1 with TRBJ2-1; no firm D call. Trimming shortened V by 3 bases and J by 6 bases, and 9 bases separated the two germline ends. Germline assignment: CDR1 SQVTM and CDR2 ANQGSEA. The CDR3 has 12 amino acids. Here the CDR3 DNA reads TGCAGCGTTGAGAAGGTTTCCAATGAGCAGTTCTTC. It is translated as CSVEKVSNEQFF.

This clonotype was picked up many times. The chain is built from TRBV5-1 and TRBJ2-7; tentative D call: TRBD2 (5 bases). Per the germline V gene, CDR1 is SGHRS and CDR2 is YFSETQ. The CDR3 runs 13 residues. The ends were cut back, 1 base at V and 6 bases at J, with 11 bases in the middle. The CDR3 DNA sequence: TGCGCCAGCAGCTTGTTAGCGACGGGCGAGCAGTACTTC. This codes for CASSLLATGEQYF.

This clonotype was picked up a small number of times. This chain links TRBV27 with TRBJ1-1; D ambiguous. Trimming stripped 2 bases from V and 1 base from J, with 11 bases between. CDR1 and CDR2 (germline): MNHEY, SMNVEV (reference sequence). The CDR3 is 15 residues long. The CDR3 region has the DNA TGTGCCAGCAGTTTAAATCACATCTCGAACACTGAAGCTTTCTTT. As protein: CASSLNHISNTEAFF.

This clonotype was detected a few times. V and J are TRBV18 and TRBJ1-1; 8 bases align to TRBD1. The CDR3 spans 17 residues. V lost 3 bases to trimming and J lost 0 bases; unmatched junction nucleotides: 9. Germline CDR1 KGHSH, CDR2 LQKENI. The CDR3 sequence is CASSPGQETLMNTEAFF. The DNA for the CDR3 is TGTGCCAGCTCACCGGGACAGGAGACTTTAATGAACACTGAAGCTTTCTTT.

Many counts were recorded for this clonotype. The V gene is TRBV11-2, the J gene TRBJ2-7; D uncertain. This CDR3 has 13 residues. Germline CDR1 and CDR2: SGHAT and FQNNGV. Trimming removed 5 bases at V and 3 bases at J, with 11 bases between. DNA of the CDR3: TGTGCCAGCAGCCCCTTTGGTGGCTACGAGCAGTACTTC. Translation: CASSPFGGYEQYF. Variable domain in full (rest from reference TRBV11-2 and TRBJ2-7): EAGVAQSPRYKIIEKRQSVAFWCNPISGHATLYWYQQILGQGPKLLIQFQNNGVVDDSQLPKDRFSAERLKGVDSTLKIQPAKLEDSAVYLCASSPFGGYEQYFGPGTRLTVT.

This rearrangement joins TRBV24-1 to TRBJ2-1, with D tentatively TRBD2 (6 bases). The CDR3 is 11 residues long. Germline lookup yields CDR1 KGHDR and CDR2 SFDVKD. V lost 8 bases, J lost 10 bases, and 11 bases lay in between. The chain's CDR3 is CATMEGGEQFF. The CDR3 nucleotides read TGTGCCACCATGGAGGGAGGCGAGCAGTTCTTC.

In this sample, this clonotype turned up many times. J is TRBJ1-5 and V is TRBV6-1, with a weak D call TRBD1 (5 bases). In germline, CDR1 is MNHNS, CDR2 SASEGT. The V gene lost 4 bases and the J gene lost 7 bases, with 14 bases spanning the gap. CDR3 size: 14 residues. The CDR3 region is CASSAGRVEQPQHF. The CDR3, as DNA: TGTGCCAGCAGTGCGGGCAGGGTCGAACAGCCCCAGCATTTT.

The J gene is TRBJ1-1, the V gene TRBV29-1; 7 bases line up with TRBD1. V lost 6 bases, J lost 14 bases, and 9 bases stayed unmatched. The CDR3 loop spans 10 amino acids. Germline loops: CDR1 SQVTM, CDR2 ANQGSEA. CDR3 loop: CSVRDRRMFF. In nucleotides, the CDR3 is TGCAGCGTCCGGGACAGAAGGATGTTCTTT.

CDR3 residues: CASSSAGGASGEQYF. In DNA, the CDR3 is TGCGCCAGCAGTTCGGCAGGGGGCGCGTCGGGGGAGCAGTACTTC. The V and J genes are TRBV5-1 and TRBJ2-7; TRBD1 matches 8 bases. Germline V gene lookup returns CDR1 SGHRS and CDR2 YFSETQ. V gave up 5 bases and J gave up 7 bases; unmatched junction bases: 14. The CDR3 is 15 residues long. Full variable domain (remainder filled in from reference TRBV5-1 and TRBJ2-7): KAGVTQTPRYLIKTRGQQVTLSCSPISGHRSVSWYQQTPGQGLQFLFEYFSETQRNKGNFPGRFSGRQFSNSRSEMNVSTLELGDSALYLCASSSAGGASGEQYFGPGTRLTVT.

This clonotype came up a few times. This chain links TRBV28 with TRBJ2-5, with D tentatively TRBD2 (5 bases). In germline, CDR1 is MDHEN, CDR2 SYDVKM. V was trimmed by 4 bases and J by 2 bases, leaving 11 bases between them. The CDR3 consists of 14 residues. CDR3 sequence (DNA): TGTGCCAGCAGTTGGGAGCAGGAGCAAGAGACCCAGTACTTC. Protein product: CASSWEQEQETQYF.

This clonotype was counted ten times or more. The J gene is TRBJ2-3, the V gene TRBV30; D is ambiguous. Trimming cost V 7 bases and J 2 bases, with 13 bases left between them. Germline CDR1 and CDR2: GTSNPN and SVGIG (reference sequence). The CDR3 runs to 13 residues. CDR3 in amino acids: CASEQANTDTQYF. The CDR3 nucleotides are TGTGCCTCAGAGCAGGCGAACACAGATACGCAGTATTTT.

This clonotype has at least ten counts. This CDR3 reads CASPITGVKRMLSDTEAFF. In DNA form, the CDR3 reads TGTGCCAGCCCGATAACAGGTGTGAAAAGAATGTTAAGTGACACTGAAGCTTTCTTT. V is TRBV12-3 or TRBV12-4 and J is TRBJ1-1; tentative D call: TRBD1 (5 bases). This CDR3 region has 19 residues. V shed 8 bases and J shed 3 bases, with 31 bases lying between them.

Worth noting for this clonotype: It may be a read error: a sequence one base away is much more abundant. V is TRBV27 and J is TRBJ2-7, with unresolved D. CDR3 length: 14 amino acids. V lost 8 bases, J lost 2 bases, and 16 bases lay in between. CDR1 MNHEY and CDR2 SMNVEV come from the germline V gene (reference sequence). CDR3 DNA: TGTGCCAGCGGTCTCCGGGCCCCCCCCTACGAGCAGTACTTC. It translates to CASGLRAPPYEQYF.

V and J are TRBV24-1 and TRBJ2-1; maybe TRBD2 (5 bases). V lost 0 bases to trimming and J lost 5 bases, with 10 bases between them. The CDR3 loop spans 15 amino acids. Germline CDR1 and CDR2: KGHDR and SFDVKD. CDR3 in amino acids: CATSDLHRGDNEQFF. Written as DNA, the CDR3 is TGTGCCACCAGTGATTTGCATCGGGGAGACAATGAGCAGTTCTTC.

This clonotype was seen more than once but under ten times. The V gene is TRBV7-2, the J gene TRBJ2-7; no clear D gene. The ends were cut back, 1 base at V and 4 bases at J, with 8 bases in the middle. CDR1 is SGHTA and CDR2 is FQGNSA in the germline V gene. CDR3 size: 13 residues. CDR3: CASSLGYTYEQYF. The CDR3 DNA follows: TGTGCCAGCAGCTTAGGGTACACTTACGAGCAGTACTTC.

As to this clonotype: A read error is possible here, since a much larger clone lies one base away. This rearrangement joins TRBV7-2 to TRBJ2-2; D is ambiguous. This CDR3 is 14 amino acids long. Germline V lookup: CDR1 SGHTA, CDR2 FQGNSA. V shed 1 base and J shed 0 bases, with 3 bases lying between them. The CDR3 region is CASSLVTNTGELFF. CDR3 sequence (DNA): TGTGCCAGCAGCTTAGTGACGAACACCGGGGAGCTGTTTTTT.

The rearrangement uses TRBV7-8 and TRBJ2-7; D call uncertain. CDR1 is SGHVS, CDR2 FQNEAQ, per germline. The CDR3 contains 14 residues. Between the trimmed V and J ends, which lost 1 base and 6 bases, there was a span of 13 bases. The CDR3 reads CASSLGTMICEQYF. The DNA of the CDR3 is TGTGCCAGCAGCTTAGGTACGATGATCTGCGAGCAGTACTTC.